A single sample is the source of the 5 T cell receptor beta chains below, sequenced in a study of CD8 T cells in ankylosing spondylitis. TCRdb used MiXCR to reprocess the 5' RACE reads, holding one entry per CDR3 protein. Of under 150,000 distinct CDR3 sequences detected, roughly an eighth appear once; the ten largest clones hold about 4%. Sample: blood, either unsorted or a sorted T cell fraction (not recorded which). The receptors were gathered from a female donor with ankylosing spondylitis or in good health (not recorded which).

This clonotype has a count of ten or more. The CDR3 DNA reads as TGTGCCACCCTACCCAGTGTCGGGACATTCAACTATGGCTACACCTTC. This encodes CATLPSVGTFNYGYTF. The V gene is TRBV6-1, the J gene TRBJ1-2; D is perhaps TRBD1 (6 bases). In germline, CDR1 is MNHNS, CDR2 SASEGT. V was cut by 10 bases and J by 2 bases, with 23 bases left in between. The CDR3 length is 16 residues.

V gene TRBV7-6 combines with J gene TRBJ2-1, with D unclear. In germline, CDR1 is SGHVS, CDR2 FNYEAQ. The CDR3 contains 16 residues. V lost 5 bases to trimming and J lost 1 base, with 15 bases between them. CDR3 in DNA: TGTGCCAGCAGCCGCTTAGAGGCTAGTTCCTACAATGAGCAGTTCTTC. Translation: CASSRLEASSYNEQFF.

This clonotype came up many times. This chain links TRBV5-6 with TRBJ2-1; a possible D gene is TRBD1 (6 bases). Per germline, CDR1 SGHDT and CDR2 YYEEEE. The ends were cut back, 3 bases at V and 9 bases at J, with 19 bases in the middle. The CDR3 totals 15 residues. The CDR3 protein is CASSSADRIRLEQFF. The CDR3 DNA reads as TGTGCCAGCAGCTCCGCTGACAGGATTCGGCTTGAGCAGTTCTTC.

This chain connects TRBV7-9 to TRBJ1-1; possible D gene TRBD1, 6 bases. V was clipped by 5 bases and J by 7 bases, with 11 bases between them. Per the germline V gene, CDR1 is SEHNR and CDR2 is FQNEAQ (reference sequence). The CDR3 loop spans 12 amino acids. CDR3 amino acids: CASSPTGVEAFF. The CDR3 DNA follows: TGTGCCAGCAGCCCGACAGGAGTTGAAGCTTTCTTT.

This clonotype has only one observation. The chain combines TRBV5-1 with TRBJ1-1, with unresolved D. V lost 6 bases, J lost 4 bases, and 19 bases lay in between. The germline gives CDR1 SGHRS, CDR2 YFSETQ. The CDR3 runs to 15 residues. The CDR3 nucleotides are TGCGCCAGCACCGGAGTCGCGGGGAGGGTCACTGAAGCTTTCTTT. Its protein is CASTGVAGRVTEAFF.